This T cell receptor (beta chain) was recorded in a study of OX40 agonist ivuxolimab in advanced cancers. Only a few counts were recorded for this clone. Clones were read by immunoSEQ multiplex PCR, and TCRdb kept only the in-frame ones, dropping some. The sample contains about 120,000 clones, over 85% of which appear only once. Germline V gives CDR1 MDHEN, CDR2 SYDVKM. Deletions cut 6 bases from V and 1 base from J, with 6 bases between. The CDR3 loop spans 12 amino acids. The sequenced sample was CD4+ or CD8+ T cells sorted from blood, obtained in a trial of the OX40 agonist ivuxolimab. This TCR was recovered from an adult with an advanced solid tumor such as melanoma, head and neck, liver or kidney cancer. This chain uses TRBV28 with TRBJ1-1, with unresolved D. CDR3 loop: CASSPQNTEAFF. CDR3 in DNA: TGTGCCAGCAGCCCTCAGAACACTGAAGCTTTCTTT.